A single sample is the source of the 22 T cell receptor beta chains below, sequenced in a study of radiation and T cells in renal cell carcinoma. Profiling relied on immunoSEQ multiplex PCR, and the TCRdb table lists in-frame clones only, not all of them. Of approximately 83,000 clones listed, around 85% are singletons. Time point denoted: blood 4 weeks post-SBRT, at nephrectomy. Treatment indicated: 15 Gy SBRT to primary tumor, nephrectomy 4 weeks later. This material consisted of blood, taken from a patient whose treatment included radiotherapy and nephrectomy. Every receptor here comes from a man aged 50-59 years with renal cell carcinoma.

The chain has TRBV30 and TRBJ1-3, with no clear D. The germline V and J ends were trimmed by 0 bases and 5 bases, with 8 bases remaining between them. This CDR3 spans 13 amino acids. CDR1 and CDR2 from the germline V gene are GTSNPN and SVGIG (reference sequence). DNA for the CDR3: TGTGCCTGGAGTGTGGGAAATCGAAACACCATATATTTT. Encoded protein: CAWSVGNRNTIYF.

The chain uses TRBV6-4 and TRBJ2-7; D possibly corresponds to TRBD2 (6 bases). The CDR3 covers 14 residues. Trimming took off 2 bases at V and 2 bases at J, with 10 bases between the two ends. Germline-derived CDR1 and CDR2 are MRHNA and SNTAGT. The CDR3 loop is CASSDERATYEQYF. For the CDR3, the DNA is TGTGCCAGCAGTGACGAGCGGGCGACCTACGAGCAGTACTTC.

The rearrangement joins TRBV5-1 to TRBJ2-1; 7 bases are a match to TRBD2. V was clipped by 2 bases and J by 2 bases; unmatched bases: 7. The CDR3 is made up of 16 amino acids. Per the germline V gene, CDR1 is SGHRS and CDR2 is YFSETQ. The CDR3 here is CASSFGEGTTYNEQFF. The CDR3 DNA follows: TGCGCCAGCAGCTTTGGGGAGGGTACAACCTACAATGAGCAGTTCTTC.

The J gene is TRBJ1-2, the V gene TRBV28; tentatively, D is TRBD1 (6 bases). Germline-derived CDR1 and CDR2 are MDHEN and SYDVKM. The CDR3 length is 13 residues. The ends were cut back, 6 bases at V and 5 bases at J, with 13 bases in the middle. The CDR3 loop is CASRNRVSYGYTF. The CDR3 DNA reads as TGTGCCAGCAGAAACAGGGTATCATATGGCTACACCTTC.

This clone was found once. The chain joins TRBV6-6 to TRBJ2-3; maybe TRBD2 (5 bases). The V gene lost 2 bases and the J gene lost 1 base, with 10 bases spanning the gap. Germline assignment: CDR1 MNHNY and CDR2 SVGAGI (reference sequence). CDR3 length equals 15 residues. The CDR3 DNA reads TGTGCCAGCAGTTACGGAGGTTTTGGCACAGATACGCAGTATTTT. It yields the protein CASSYGGFGTDTQYF.

The chain uses TRBV10-3 and TRBJ1-2; 7 nucleotides line up with TRBD1. The CDR3 has 14 amino acids. Germline CDR1 ENHRY, CDR2 SYGVKD. The V segment lost 6 bases and the J segment 5 bases; nucleotides outside the gene matches: 9. The chain's CDR3 is CAIRGPGQKYGYTF. CDR3 nucleotides: TGTGCCATCAGGGGACCGGGACAGAAGTATGGCTACACCTTC.

The rearrangement links TRBV19 to TRBJ1-4; D perhaps matches TRBD1 (6 bases). CDR3 length equals 16 residues. Trimming removed 1 base at V and 6 bases at J, with 15 bases between. Germline-derived CDR1 and CDR2 are LNHDA and SQIVND (reference sequence). The CDR3 coding sequence is TGTGCCAGTAGTATAGCCCCCCAGGGGTCGGATGAAAAACTGTTTTTT. Protein product: CASSIAPQGSDEKLFF. The complete variable domain, with remaining parts taken from reference TRBV19 and TRBJ1-4, reads DGGITQSPKYLFRKEGQNVTLSCEQNLNHDAMYWYRQDPGQGLRLIYYSQIVNDFQKGDIAEGYSVSREKKESFPLTVTSAQKNPTAFYLCASSIAPQGSDEKLFFGSGTQLSVL.

The chain couples TRBV5-4 to TRBJ2-7; 9 bases match TRBD1. V dropped 3 bases and J dropped 5; count of bases not matched to a gene: 6. The germline V gene encodes CDR1 SGHNT and CDR2 YYREEE (reference sequence). This CDR3 spans 14 amino acids. The CDR3 here is CASSYRDRVNEQYF. The CDR3 coding sequence is TGTGCCAGCAGCTACCGGGACAGGGTTAACGAGCAGTACTTC.

The V gene is TRBV14, the J gene TRBJ2-5, with D hard to call. CDR3 size: 12 residues. V was cut by 5 bases and J by 4 bases, with 8 bases left in between. CDR1 and CDR2 (germline): SGHDN, FVKESK. The CDR3 nucleotides read TGTGCCAGCAGCAAAGCGATAGAGACCCAGTACTTC. The encoded protein is CASSKAIETQYF.

The sample holds one count of this clone. The genes are TRBV2 and TRBJ1-3, with no clear D. The ends were cut back, 5 bases at V and 3 bases at J, with 8 bases in the middle. The CDR3 runs 13 residues. The V gene's germline CDR1 is SNHLY and CDR2 FYNNEI. CDR3 nucleotide sequence: TGTGCCAGCAGTCGGGAGAGTGGAAACACCATATATTTT. This sequence encodes CASSRESGNTIYF.

The chain is built from TRBV19 and TRBJ2-7, with D possibly matching TRBD2 (6 bases). Trimming shortened V by 3 bases and J by 0 bases, and 9 bases separated the two germline ends. The CDR3 runs to 14 residues. CDR1 is LNHDA and CDR2 is SQIVND in the germline V gene (reference sequence). The chain's CDR3 is CASSIRGSSYEQYF. CDR3 nucleotide sequence: TGTGCCAGTAGTATTCGGGGGAGCTCCTACGAGCAGTACTTC. Supplemented by reference TRBV19 and TRBJ2-7, the full variable domain reads DGGITQSPKYLFRKEGQNVTLSCEQNLNHDAMYWYRQDPGQGLRLIYYSQIVNDFQKGDIAEGYSVSREKKESFPLTVTSAQKNPTAFYLCASSIRGSSYEQYFGPGTRLTVT.

The V gene is TRBV30, the J gene TRBJ2-1; no firm D call. The CDR3 is 15 residues long. V lost 3 bases and J lost 3, with 15 bases in between. The germline V gene has CDR1 GTSNPN and CDR2 SVGIG (reference sequence). The CDR3 DNA reads as TGTGCCTGGAGGAACTTAGAATGGGTCTACAATGAGCAGTTCTTC. It specifies CAWRNLEWVYNEQFF.

The rearrangement uses TRBV11-2 and TRBJ2-2; D uncertain. This CDR3 comprises 13 residues. Germline V gene data show CDR1 as SGHAT and CDR2 as FQNNGV. V dropped 8 bases and J dropped 4 bases, with 11 bases sitting between them. DNA of the CDR3: TGTGCCAGCCGGTTCTTGGTCACCGGGGAGCTGTTTTTT. Encoded protein: CASRFLVTGELFF.

In this sample, this clone turned up once. The rearrangement joins TRBV11-2 to TRBJ1-3; the match to TRBD1 covers 8 bases. Trimming at V came to 3 bases and at J to 0 bases, leaving 7 bases not matched to a gene. Per the germline V gene, CDR1 is SGHAT and CDR2 is FQNNGV. CDR3 length: 17 amino acids. The CDR3 spells CASSFGTGAFSGNTIYF. CDR3 coding DNA: TGTGCCAGCAGCTTTGGGACAGGAGCATTCTCTGGAAACACCATATATTTT.

The chain is built from TRBV28 and TRBJ1-1, with D possibly being TRBD1 (5 bases). The CDR3 covers 13 residues. Trimming pared 6 bases from V and 5 bases from J, leaving 13 bases between. Germline V gene lookup returns CDR1 MDHEN and CDR2 SYDVKM. The CDR3 sequence: CASSRHYRTEAFF. The CDR3 DNA sequence: TGTGCCAGCAGCCGACATTACAGGACTGAAGCTTTCTTT.

The chain is built from TRBV14 and TRBJ1-1; D perhaps matches TRBD1 (6 bases). The germline V gene encodes CDR1 SGHDN and CDR2 FVKESK. Between the trimmed V and J ends, which lost 4 bases and 5 bases, there was a span of 20 bases. The CDR3 has 16 residues. The CDR3 sequence: CASSRKRTAHETEAFF. The CDR3 nucleotides read TGTGCCAGCAGCCGGAAAAGGACAGCCCATGAGACTGAAGCTTTCTTT.

The chain couples TRBV9 to TRBJ2-7; 8 bases map to TRBD1. CDR1 and CDR2 from the germline V gene are SGDLS and YYNGEE. Trimming took 4 bases from V and 2 from J; bases not matched to a gene: 8. The CDR3 spans 15 residues. As DNA, the CDR3 is TGTGCCAGCAGCCCTCTCACAGGGGGAGCCTACGAGCAGTACTTC. The encoded protein is CASSPLTGGAYEQYF. The full variable domain, rest sourced from reference TRBV9 and TRBJ2-7, is DSGVTQTPKHLITATGQRVTLRCSPRSGDLSVYWYQQSLDQGLQFLIQYYNGEERAKGNILERFSAQQFPDLHSELNLSSLELGDSALYFCASSPLTGGAYEQYFGPGTRLTVT.

The chain has TRBV6-1 and TRBJ1-1; perhaps TRBD1 as D (6 bases). Germline assignment: CDR1 MNHNS and CDR2 SASEGT. Trimming shortened V by 1 base and J by 10 bases, and 10 bases separated the two germline ends. The CDR3 is 12 residues long. The chain's CDR3 is CASSEDFRGAFF. CDR3 bases: TGTGCCAGCAGTGAAGACTTCAGGGGAGCTTTCTTT.

The rearrangement links TRBV6-1 to TRBJ1-1; TRBD1 agrees at 7 bases. V was clipped by 7 bases and J by 3 bases; unmatched bases: 11. Per the germline V gene, CDR1 is MNHNS and CDR2 is SASEGT. The CDR3 is 15 residues long. The CDR3 nucleotides are TGTGCCAGCACTCCCAGGGAGGGGGCTGACACTGAAGCTTTCTTT. Its protein is CASTPREGADTEAFF.

The chain is built from TRBV7-2 and TRBJ1-6, with 7 nucleotides matching TRBD1. The CDR3 contains 16 residues. Germline CDR1 reads SGHTA; CDR2 reads FQGNSA. Trimming took 4 bases from V and 3 from J; bases not matched to a gene: 6. The chain's CDR3 is CASSSGTAGYNSPLHF. In nucleotides, the CDR3 is TGTGCCAGCAGCTCGGGGACAGCGGGCTATAATTCACCCCTCCACTTT. The whole variable domain, filled in from reference TRBV7-2 and TRBJ1-6, reads GAGVSQSPSNKVTEKGKDVELRCDPISGHTALYWYRQSLGQGLEFLIYFQGNSAPDKSGLPSDRFSAERTGGSVSTLTIQRTQQEDSAVYLCASSSGTAGYNSPLHFGNGTRLTVT.

V usage is TRBV29-1 and J usage is TRBJ2-3; perhaps TRBD1 as D (6 bases). CDR1 and CDR2 from the germline V gene are SQVTM and ANQGSEA. There are 13 residues in the CDR3. V shed 3 bases and J shed 1 base, with 8 bases lying between them. In DNA, the CDR3 is TGCAGCGTTGAGTACAGGGGCACAGATACGCAGTATTTT. Encoded protein: CSVEYRGTDTQYF.

The V and J genes are TRBV4-1 and TRBJ2-7; tentative D call: TRBD2 (6 bases). The V gene's germline CDR1 is MGHRA and CDR2 YSYEKL. The CDR3 has 14 amino acids. The germline V and J ends were trimmed by 4 bases and 0 bases, with 10 bases remaining between them. The CDR3 nucleotides are TGCGCCAGCAGCCTCCAGACTAGCTCCTACGAGCAGTACTTC. It is translated as CASSLQTSSYEQYF.